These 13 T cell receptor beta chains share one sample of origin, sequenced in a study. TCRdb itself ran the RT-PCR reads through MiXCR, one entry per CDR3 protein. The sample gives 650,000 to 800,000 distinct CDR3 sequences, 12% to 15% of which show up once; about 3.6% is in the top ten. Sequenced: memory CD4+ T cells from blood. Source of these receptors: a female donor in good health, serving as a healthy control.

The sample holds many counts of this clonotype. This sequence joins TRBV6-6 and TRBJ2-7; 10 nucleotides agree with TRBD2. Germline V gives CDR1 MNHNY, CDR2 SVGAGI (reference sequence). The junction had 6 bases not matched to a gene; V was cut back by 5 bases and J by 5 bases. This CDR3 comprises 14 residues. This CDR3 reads CASSNLAGANEQYF. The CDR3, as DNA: TGTGCCAGCAGTAACCTAGCGGGAGCCAACGAGCAGTACTTC.

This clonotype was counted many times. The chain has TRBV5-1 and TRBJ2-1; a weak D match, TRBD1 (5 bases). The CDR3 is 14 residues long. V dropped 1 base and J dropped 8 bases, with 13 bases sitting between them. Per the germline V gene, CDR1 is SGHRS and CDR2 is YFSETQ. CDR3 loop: CASSLTPTGDEQFF. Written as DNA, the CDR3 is TGCGCCAGCAGCTTGACCCCCACAGGAGATGAGCAGTTCTTC. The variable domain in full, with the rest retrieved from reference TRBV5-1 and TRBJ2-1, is KAGVTQTPRYLIKTRGQQVTLSCSPISGHRSVSWYQQTPGQGLQFLFEYFSETQRNKGNFPGRFSGRQFSNSRSEMNVSTLELGDSALYLCASSLTPTGDEQFFGPGTRLTVL.

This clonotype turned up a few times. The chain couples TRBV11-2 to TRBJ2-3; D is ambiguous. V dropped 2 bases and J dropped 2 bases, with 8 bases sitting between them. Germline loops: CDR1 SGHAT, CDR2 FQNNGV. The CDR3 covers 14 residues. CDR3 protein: CASSLMTFTDTQYF. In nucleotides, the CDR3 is TGTGCCAGCAGCTTAATGACCTTCACAGATACGCAGTATTTT.

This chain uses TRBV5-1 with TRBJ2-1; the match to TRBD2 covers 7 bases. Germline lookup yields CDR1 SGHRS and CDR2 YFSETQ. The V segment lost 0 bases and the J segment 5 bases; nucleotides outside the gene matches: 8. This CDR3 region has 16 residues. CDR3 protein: CASSLALAGVDNEQFF. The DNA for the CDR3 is TGCGCCAGCAGCTTGGCACTCGCGGGGGTAGACAATGAGCAGTTCTTC.

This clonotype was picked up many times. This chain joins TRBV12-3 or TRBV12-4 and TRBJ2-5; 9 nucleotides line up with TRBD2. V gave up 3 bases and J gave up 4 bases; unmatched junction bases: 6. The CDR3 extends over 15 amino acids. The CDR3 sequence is CASSFASGISETQYF. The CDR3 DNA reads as TGTGCCAGCAGTTTTGCTAGCGGGATCTCAGAGACCCAGTACTTC.

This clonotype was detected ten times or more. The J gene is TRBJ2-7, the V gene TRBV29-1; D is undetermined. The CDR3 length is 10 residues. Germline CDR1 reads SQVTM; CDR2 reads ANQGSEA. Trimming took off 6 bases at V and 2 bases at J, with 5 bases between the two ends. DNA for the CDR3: TGCAGCGTGAGAACCTACGAGCAGTACTTC. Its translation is CSVRTYEQYF.

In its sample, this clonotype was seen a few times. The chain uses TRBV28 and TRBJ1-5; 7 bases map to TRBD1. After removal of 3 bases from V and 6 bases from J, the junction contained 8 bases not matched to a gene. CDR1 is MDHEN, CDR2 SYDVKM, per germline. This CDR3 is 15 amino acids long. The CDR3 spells CASSLRRQGRQPQHF. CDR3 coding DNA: TGTGCCAGCAGTTTGCGACGACAGGGACGTCAGCCCCAGCATTTT.

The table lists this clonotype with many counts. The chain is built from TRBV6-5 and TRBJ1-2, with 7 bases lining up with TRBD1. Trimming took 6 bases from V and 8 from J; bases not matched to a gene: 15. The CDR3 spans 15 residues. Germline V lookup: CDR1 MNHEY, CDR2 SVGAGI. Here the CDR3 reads CASRPFDRAVHGYTF. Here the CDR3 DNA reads TGTGCCAGCAGGCCCTTCGACAGGGCGGTGCACGGCTACACCTTC.

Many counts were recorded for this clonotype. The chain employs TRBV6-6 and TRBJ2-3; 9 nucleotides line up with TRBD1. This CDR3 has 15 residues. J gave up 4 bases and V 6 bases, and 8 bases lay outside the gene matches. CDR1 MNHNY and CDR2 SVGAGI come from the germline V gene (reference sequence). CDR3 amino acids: CASSPGTGFPDTQYF. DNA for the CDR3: TGTGCCAGCAGCCCCGGGACAGGGTTCCCAGATACGCAGTATTTT.

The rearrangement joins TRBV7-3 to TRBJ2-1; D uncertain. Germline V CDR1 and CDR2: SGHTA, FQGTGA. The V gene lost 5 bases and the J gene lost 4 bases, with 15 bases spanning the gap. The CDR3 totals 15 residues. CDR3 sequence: CASSLGRTNYNEQFF. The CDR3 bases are TGTGCCAGCAGCCTCGGACGAACAAATTACAATGAGCAGTTCTTC.

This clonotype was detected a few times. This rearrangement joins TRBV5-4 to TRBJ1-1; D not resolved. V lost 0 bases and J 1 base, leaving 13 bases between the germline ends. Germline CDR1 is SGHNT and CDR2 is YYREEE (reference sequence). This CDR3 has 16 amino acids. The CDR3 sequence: CASSLVPDRQNTEAFF. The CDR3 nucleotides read TGTGCCAGCAGCTTGGTTCCCGATCGACAGAACACTGAAGCTTTCTTT.

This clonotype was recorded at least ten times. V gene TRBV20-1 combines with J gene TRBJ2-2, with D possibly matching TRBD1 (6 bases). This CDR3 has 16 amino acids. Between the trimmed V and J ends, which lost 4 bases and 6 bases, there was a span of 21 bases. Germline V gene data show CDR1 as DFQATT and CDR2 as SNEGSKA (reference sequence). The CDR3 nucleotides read TGCAGTGCTATCCGTACTTTCGGCAGGGGATCCGGGGAGCTGTTTTTT. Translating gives CSAIRTFGRGSGELFF.

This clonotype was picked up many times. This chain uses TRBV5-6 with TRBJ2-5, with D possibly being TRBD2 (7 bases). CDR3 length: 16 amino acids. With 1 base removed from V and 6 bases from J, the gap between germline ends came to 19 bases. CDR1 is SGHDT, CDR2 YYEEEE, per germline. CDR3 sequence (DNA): TGTGCCAGCAGCTTGTACGGAACAGGGAGGGAGAAGACCCAGTACTTC. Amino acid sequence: CASSLYGTGREKTQYF. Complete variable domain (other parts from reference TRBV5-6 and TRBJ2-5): DAGVTQSPTHLIKTRGQQVTLRCSPKSGHDTVSWYQQALGQGPQFIFQYYEEEERQRGNFPDRFSGHQFPNYSSELNVNALLLGDSALYLCASSLYGTGREKTQYFGPGTRLLVL.